A selection of T cell receptor beta chains follows, all from one sample in a study of Ad26.COV2.S vaccination and SARS-CoV-2 variants. Method: immunoSEQ multiplex PCR; TCRdb's copy keeps in-frame clones and lacks some. The table includes 440,000 or so clones, roughly nine tenths detected once. The sequenced sample was peripheral blood, obtained in a trial of Ad26.COV2.S vaccine versus placebo. The source of these receptors is a person aged 18-65 years who received the Ad26.COV2.S COVID-19 vaccine or a placebo. Both conserved end residues are part of each CDR3. Each record gives: D gene, V gene, clone size, J gene, CDR3 protein, CDR3 DNA. A D gene is named only where the DNA matches it firmly. Part of the rows lack a size; the others show once, few, many or a class for expanded clones.

TRBD1	TRBV7-2	-	TRBJ2-7	CASSLMGQSSYEQYF	TGTGCCAGCAGCTTAATGGGACAGAGCTCCTACGAGCAGTACTTC
TRBD1	TRBV2	-	TRBJ2-7	CAGEDRGRNEQYF	TGTGCCGGGGAAGACAGGGGGCGAAACGAGCAGTACTTC
-	TRBV2	-	TRBJ1-5	CASRPNSNQPQHF	TGTGCCAGCAGGCCAAATAGCAATCAGCCCCAGCATTTT
-	TRBV29-1	-	TRBJ2-2	CSVEGGGSRDTGELFF	TGCAGCGTTGAAGGTGGGGGCAGCAGGGACACCGGGGAGCTGTTTTTT
TRBD1	TRBV6-6	few	TRBJ1-4	CASSRPGTGGVGEKLFF	TGTGCCAGCAGCCGACCCGGGACAGGGGGAGTCGGGGAAAAACTGTTTTTT
-	TRBV28	-	TRBJ1-2	CASSGPPARYGYTF	TGTGCCAGCAGCGGGCCCCCCGCTAGGTATGGCTACACCTTC
TRBD1	TRBV14	-	TRBJ1-2	CASSQDRGTGAYGYTF	TGTGCCAGCAGCCAAGATCGTGGGACAGGGGCGTATGGCTACACCTTC
-	TRBV7-9	-	TRBJ1-4	CASSPEVATNEKLFF	TGTGCCAGCAGCCCGGAAGTTGCAACTAATGAAAAACTGTTTTTT
TRBD2	TRBV6-5	once	TRBJ2-7	CASSRTSGSTYEQYF	TGTGCCAGCAGCCGGACTAGCGGGAGCACCTACGAGCAGTACTTC
TRBD1	TRBV6-2/TRBV6-3	once	TRBJ1-1	CASSYYRDSAEAFF	TGTGCCAGCAGTTACTATCGGGACAGCGCTGAAGCTTTCTTT
-	TRBV11-3	-	TRBJ2-5	CASSPHYRPGETQYF	TGTGCCAGCAGCCCCCACTACCGCCCAGGGGAGACCCAGTACTTC
-	TRBV6-5	-	TRBJ1-1	CASRGPWGAFF	TGTGCCAGCAGGGGACCGTGGGGAGCTTTCTTT
-	TRBV2	-	TRBJ2-1	CAVPDGTKRNEQFF	TGTGCCGTTCCGGATGGCACTAAGAGGAATGAGCAGTTCTTC
-	TRBV29-1	-	TRBJ2-7	CSVEDRGAGSDEQYF	TGCAGCGTTGAAGATCGGGGGGCCGGCAGCGACGAGCAGTACTTC
-	TRBV6-5	-	TRBJ1-1	CASMSDFATEAFF	TGTGCCAGCATGTCGGACTTTGCGACTGAAGCTTTCTTT
-	TRBV11-2	-	TRBJ2-1	CASSLSEASSRYNEQFF	TGTGCCAGCAGCTTAAGTGAGGCTTCGTCGAGGTACAATGAGCAGTTCTTC
-	TRBV3-1/TRBV3-2	few	TRBJ1-5	CASSRGVGRPQHF	TGTGCCAGCAGCCGCGGGGTGGGCAGGCCCCAGCATTTT
-	TRBV6-6	-	TRBJ1-1	CASRPGPNTEAFF	TGTGCCAGCAGACCGGGGCCAAACACTGAAGCTTTCTTT
-	TRBV10-3	-	TRBJ1-1	CAISEWEGQRRAFF	TGTGCCATCAGTGAGTGGGAGGGCCAAAGGAGAGCTTTCTTT
-	TRBV4-1	-	TRBJ1-5	CASSQWDGNQPQHF	TGCGCCAGCAGCCAATGGGACGGAAATCAGCCCCAGCATTTT
-	TRBV7-2	-	TRBJ1-5	CASSYGPYDSNQPQHF	TGTGCCAGCAGCTACGGGCCATATGATAGCAATCAGCCCCAGCATTTT
-	TRBV19	-	TRBJ2-2	CASSIGQGRGGYTGELFF	TGTGCCAGTAGTATAGGTCAGGGTCGGGGTGGTTACACCGGGGAGCTGTTTTTT
TRBD1	TRBV3-1/TRBV3-2	once	TRBJ1-4	CASSQVGQYNEKLFF	TGTGCCAGCAGCCAAGTGGGACAGTACAATGAAAAACTGTTTTTT
-	TRBV5-1	-	TRBJ1-2	CASSRTPKDGRGYGYTF	TGCGCCAGCAGCCGTACACCAAAGGACGGCAGAGGCTATGGCTACACCTTC
-	TRBV6-5	-	TRBJ1-1	CASSSRGGQNTEAFF	TGTGCCAGCAGCTCTCGGGGGGGCCAGAACACTGAAGCTTTCTTT
-	TRBV11-1	-	TRBJ2-5	CASSSRTVEETQYF	TGTGCCAGCAGCTCCCGGACAGTGGAGGAGACCCAGTACTTC
TRBD2	TRBV7-2	-	TRBJ2-7	CASSLEGLASYEQYF	TGTGCCAGCAGCTTAGAGGGACTAGCCTCCTACGAGCAGTACTTC
-	TRBV10-2	few	TRBJ1-5	CASSGVGMQPQHF	TGCGCCAGCAGCGGGGTCGGGATGCAGCCCCAGCATTTT
-	TRBV7-6	-	TRBJ1-1	CASSLSPGGDTEAFF	TGTGCCAGCAGCTTATCCCCTGGGGGGGACACTGAAGCTTTCTTT
-	TRBV7-2	-	TRBJ2-3	CASSLVFLAVEYF	TGTGCCAGCAGCTTAGTGTTTCTAGCAGTTGAGTATTTT
TRBD2	TRBV11-2	-	TRBJ2-5	CASSPLAGVRETQYF	TGTGCCAGCAGCCCGCTAGCGGGAGTACGAGAGACCCAGTACTTC